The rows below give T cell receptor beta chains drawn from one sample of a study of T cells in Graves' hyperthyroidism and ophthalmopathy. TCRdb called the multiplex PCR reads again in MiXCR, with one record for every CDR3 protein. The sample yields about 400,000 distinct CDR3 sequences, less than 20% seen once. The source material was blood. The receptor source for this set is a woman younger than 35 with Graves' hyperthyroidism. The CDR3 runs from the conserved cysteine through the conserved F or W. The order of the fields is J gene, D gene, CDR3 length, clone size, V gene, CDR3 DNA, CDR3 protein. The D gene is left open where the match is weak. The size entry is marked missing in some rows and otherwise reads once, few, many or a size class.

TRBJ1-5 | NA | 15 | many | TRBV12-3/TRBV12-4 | TGTGCCAGCAGTTTAGGAAGGACCTCCAATCAGCCCCAGCATTTT | CASSLGRTSNQPQHF
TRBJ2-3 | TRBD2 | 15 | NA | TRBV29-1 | TGCAGCGTTGGAAGGACTAGCGGCCGCGGAGATACGCAGTATTTT | CSVGRTSGRGDTQYF
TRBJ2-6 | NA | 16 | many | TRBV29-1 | TGCAGCGTTTCCACGGGCAGTCCCTCTGGGGCCAACGTCCTGACTTTC | CSVSTGSPSGANVLTF
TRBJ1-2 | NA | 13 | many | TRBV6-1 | TGTGCCAGCAGTTACGGGGATCTAAGTGGCTACACCTTC | CASSYGDLSGYTF
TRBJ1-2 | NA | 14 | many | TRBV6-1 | TGTGCCAGCAGCCCGATGGGGGGCCAGCAGGGCTACACCTTC | CASSPMGGQQGYTF
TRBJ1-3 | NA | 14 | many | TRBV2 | TGTGCCAGCAGCGGAACCACCTCTGGAAACACCATATATTTT | CASSGTTSGNTIYF
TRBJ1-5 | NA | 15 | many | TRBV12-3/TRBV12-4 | TGTGCCAGCAGTCTCACAGGGTACGGCAATCAGCCCCAGCATTTT | CASSLTGYGNQPQHF
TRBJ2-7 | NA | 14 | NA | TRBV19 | TGTGCCAGCCTGAGGGACGGTCTGTCCTACGAGCAGTACTTC | CASLRDGLSYEQYF
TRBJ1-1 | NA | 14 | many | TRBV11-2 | TGTGCCAGCAGCTTAGGGGGAGGAGACACTGAAGCTTTCTTT | CASSLGGGDTEAFF
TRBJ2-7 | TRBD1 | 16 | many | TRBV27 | TGTGCCAGCAGACAAGTTGGGGACAGGGGAAGGGACGAGCAGTACTTC | CASRQVGDRGRDEQYF
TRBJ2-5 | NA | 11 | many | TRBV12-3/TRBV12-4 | TGTGCCAGCAGTTTAACGGCAGGGATGTACTTC | CASSLTAGMYF
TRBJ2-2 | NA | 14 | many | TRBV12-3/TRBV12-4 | TGTGCCAGCAGCGGGGATGATAACACCGGGGAGCTGTTTTTT | CASSGDDNTGELFF
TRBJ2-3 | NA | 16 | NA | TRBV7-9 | TGTGCCAGCAGCTTCCCCTATGGGGGCGGTACAGATACGCAGTATTTT | CASSFPYGGGTDTQYF
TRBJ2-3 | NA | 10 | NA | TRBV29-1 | TGCAGCGTTGGCACAGATACGCAGTATTTT | CSVGTDTQYF
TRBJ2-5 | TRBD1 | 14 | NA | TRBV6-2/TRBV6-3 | TGTGCCAGCACTCGACAGGGGGCGGGAAAGACCCAGTACTTC | CASTRQGAGKTQYF
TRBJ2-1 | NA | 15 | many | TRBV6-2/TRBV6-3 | TGTGCCAGCAGTCAAGGGGGAATTTACGCCAATGAGCAGTTCTTC | CASSQGGIYANEQFF
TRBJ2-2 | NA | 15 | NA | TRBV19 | TGTGCCAGTAGTATAGTGGAAGGGAACACCGGGGAGCTGTTTTTT | CASSIVEGNTGELFF
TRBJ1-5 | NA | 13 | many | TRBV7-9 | TGTGCCAGCAGCATACAGGGCGATCAGCCCCAGCATTTT | CASSIQGDQPQHF
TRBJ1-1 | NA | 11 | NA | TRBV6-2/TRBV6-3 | TGTGCCAGCAGTTACTCGGATGAAGCTTTCTTT | CASSYSDEAFF
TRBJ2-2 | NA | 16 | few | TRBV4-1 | TGCGCCAGCAGCCAGGTGTCCCCTGGCGGGGACGGGGAGCTGTTTTTT | CASSQVSPGGDGELFF
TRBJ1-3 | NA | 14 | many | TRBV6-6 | TGTGCCAGCAGTTACTCGGCCTCTGGAAACACCATATATTTT | CASSYSASGNTIYF